The 31 T cell receptor beta chains presented below share a single source sample, sequenced in a study of T cell responses to AZD1222 COVID-19 vaccine. Generated by immunoSEQ multiplex PCR, the TCRdb table keeps only in-frame clones and is missing some. The sample lists approximately 90,000 clones, around 85% occurring once. The starting material was peripheral blood, obtained on day 0 of AZD1222 vaccination. The receptor set was obtained from an adult in good health.

V and J are TRBV7-2 and TRBJ1-3; 7 bases line up with TRBD1. V shed 2 bases and J 4 bases; nucleotides not matched to a gene: 5. The CDR3 sequence is 15 residues long. Germline V gives CDR1 SGHTA, CDR2 FQGNSA. The CDR3 sequence: CASSLTTGAGNTIYF. The CDR3 DNA follows: TGTGCCAGCAGCTTAACAACAGGGGCCGGAAACACCATATATTTT. Supplemented by reference TRBV7-2 and TRBJ1-3, the full variable domain reads GAGVSQSPSNKVTEKGKDVELRCDPISGHTALYWYRQSLGQGLEFLIYFQGNSAPDKSGLPSDRFSAERTGGSVSTLTIQRTQQEDSAVYLCASSLTTGAGNTIYFGEGSWLTVV.

The chain is built from TRBV4-2 and TRBJ2-7; maybe TRBD1 (6 bases). Trimming took off 1 base at V and 4 bases at J, with 26 bases between the two ends. Germline CDR1 and CDR2: LGHNA and YNFKEQ. The CDR3 has 19 residues. The CDR3 coding sequence is TGTGCCAGCAGCCAAGGTCCAATGGGGAACAGGGTGGACTCATACGAGCAGTACTTC. Translated, it gives CASSQGPMGNRVDSYEQYF.

The rearrangement joins TRBV29-1 to TRBJ1-1, with D uncertain. Germline CDR1 and CDR2: SQVTM and ANQGSEA. This CDR3 is 13 amino acids long. V dropped 6 bases and J dropped 2 bases, with 13 bases sitting between them. CDR3 DNA: TGCAGCGTCACGCCGGACGTCAACACTGAAGCTTTCTTT. Translating it yields CSVTPDVNTEAFF.

The chain has TRBV7-2 and TRBJ2-7; 15 bases map to TRBD2. This CDR3 contains 16 residues. Trimming took 6 bases from V and 4 from J; bases not matched to a gene: 7. CDR1 is SGHTA and CDR2 is FQGNSA in the germline V gene. CDR3 bases: TGTGCCAGCAGTGGACTAGCGGGAGGGCCGGGGTACGAGCAGTACTTC. This codes for CASSGLAGGPGYEQYF. Filled out from reference TRBV7-2 and TRBJ2-7, the complete variable domain reads GAGVSQSPSNKVTEKGKDVELRCDPISGHTALYWYRQSLGQGLEFLIYFQGNSAPDKSGLPSDRFSAERTGGSVSTLTIQRTQQEDSAVYLCASSGLAGGPGYEQYFGPGTRLTVT.

The rearrangement links TRBV6-5 to TRBJ1-2; 10 positions match TRBD1. Germline loops: CDR1 MNHEY, CDR2 SVGAGI. V dropped 0 bases and J dropped 3; count of bases not matched to a gene: 4. This CDR3 spans 16 amino acids. CDR3 bases: TGTGCCAGCAGTTACTCGAGACAGGGGGCCCACTATGGCTACACCTTC. Amino acid sequence: CASSYSRQGAHYGYTF.

V gene TRBV19 combines with J gene TRBJ1-2; no firm D call. Trimming left V 3 bases short and J 2 bases short, with 7 bases between. Germline-derived CDR1 and CDR2 are LNHDA and SQIVND (reference sequence). The CDR3 runs to 13 residues. DNA for the CDR3: TGTGCCAGTAGTATGGGCAGCAACTATGGCTACACCTTC. The encoded protein is CASSMGSNYGYTF.

This clone has a count of ten or more. This chain links TRBV4-2 with TRBJ2-3, with 11 positions matching TRBD2. The CDR3 extends over 14 amino acids. In germline, CDR1 is LGHNA, CDR2 YNFKEQ. V dropped 1 base and J dropped 6; count of bases not matched to a gene: 0. DNA for the CDR3: TGTGCCAGCAGCCAAGGGACTAGCGGGGATACGCAGTATTTT. It encodes CASSQGTSGDTQYF.

V gene TRBV9 combines with J gene TRBJ1-5; D is uncertain. The CDR3 is 14 residues long. V was shortened by 4 bases and J by 8 bases, with 16 bases between the two germline ends. Germline loops: CDR1 SGDLS, CDR2 YYNGEE. CDR3 loop: CASSPQVGMEPQHF. CDR3 in DNA: TGTGCCAGCAGCCCGCAGGTAGGAATGGAGCCCCAGCATTTT.

V gene TRBV18 combines with J gene TRBJ2-7; D possibly matches TRBD1 or TRBD2 (5 bases each). Germline V gene sequence: CDR1 KGHSH, CDR2 LQKENI. V lost 5 bases, J lost 6 bases, and 14 bases lay in between. The CDR3 sequence is 13 residues long. CDR3 DNA: TGTGCCAGCTCAAGCAATGGGGGAAGCGAGCAGTACTTC. It yields the protein CASSSNGGSEQYF. The whole variable domain, filled in from reference TRBV18 and TRBJ2-7, reads NAGVMQNPRHLVRRRGQEARLRCSPMKGHSHVYWYRQLPEEGLKFMVYLQKENIIDESGMPKERFSAEFPKEGPSILRIQQVVRGDSAAYFCASSSNGGSEQYFGPGTRLTVT.

The V call is TRBV4-2, the J call TRBJ2-2; D possibly uses TRBD1 or TRBD2 (6 bases each). The CDR3 has 14 residues. CDR1 is LGHNA and CDR2 is YNFKEQ in the germline V gene. V lost 0 bases and J lost 7, with 9 bases in between. DNA for the CDR3: TGTGCCAGCAGCCAAGATAGGGGGGTCGGGGAGCTGTTTTTT. Its translation is CASSQDRGVGELFF.

This chain uses TRBV4-3 with TRBJ1-1; tentative D call: TRBD1 (5 bases). The V and J ends lost 1 base and 5 bases respectively, with 14 bases between them. Germline V lookup: CDR1 LGHNA, CDR2 YSLEER. The CDR3 contains 15 residues. The CDR3 protein is CASSQVGRGWTEAFF. The DNA for the CDR3 is TGCGCCAGCAGCCAAGTAGGGAGGGGATGGACTGAAGCTTTCTTT.

The rearrangement uses TRBV9 and TRBJ2-5; tentatively, D is TRBD1 (6 bases). The CDR3 length is 17 residues. CDR1 is SGDLS, CDR2 YYNGEE, per germline. Trimming pared 3 bases from V and 2 bases from J, leaving 20 bases between. CDR3: CASSESPTGLGQETQYF. The CDR3 DNA reads as TGTGCCAGCAGCGAGTCCCCTACAGGGTTAGGGCAAGAGACCCAGTACTTC.

In its sample, this clone was seen once. The J gene is TRBJ2-7, the V gene TRBV6-2 or TRBV6-3; 8 bases map to TRBD2. V shed 1 base, J shed 1 base, and the junction held 9 bases outside the gene matches. Germline V lookup: CDR1 MNHEY, CDR2 SVGEGT. The CDR3 has 17 amino acids. The CDR3: CASSYFLRGLASYEQYF. In DNA, the CDR3 is TGTGCCAGCAGTTACTTTCTCCGAGGACTAGCATCCTACGAGCAGTACTTC.

In DNA, the CDR3 is TGCGCCAGCAGCCAAGAATGGCTAGCGGGAAGGGGTGAGCAGTTCTTC. Translated: CASSQEWLAGRGEQFF. This chain joins TRBV4-3 and TRBJ2-1; the match to TRBD2 covers 9 bases. Looked up from germline, CDR1 is LGHNA and CDR2 is YSLEER. Unmatched junction bases numbered 9, after V lost 0 bases and J lost 9 bases. The CDR3 length is 16 residues.

This chain uses TRBV6-5 with TRBJ1-1; a weak D match, TRBD1 (6 bases). Deletions cut 5 bases from V and 8 bases from J, with 21 bases between. The CDR3 length is 15 residues. CDR1 is MNHEY and CDR2 is SVGAGI in the germline V gene. CDR3 coding DNA: TGTGCCAGCAGTCCTGAAGGGGGGATCTCCTCAGAAGCTTTCTTT. Its protein is CASSPEGGISSEAFF.

This clone was observed a single time. The chain combines TRBV7-2 with TRBJ1-1; D ambiguous. The V gene lost 3 bases and the J gene lost 0 bases, with 8 bases spanning the gap. Germline CDR1 SGHTA, CDR2 FQGNSA. This CDR3 is built from 14 residues. The CDR3 bases are TGTGCCAGCAGCTTTGCCTTCATGAACACTGAAGCTTTCTTT. This codes for CASSFAFMNTEAFF.

The rearrangement joins TRBV19 to TRBJ2-5; 10 bases are a match to TRBD2. Trimming cost V 1 base and J 2 bases; bases outside gene matches: 7. The CDR3 consists of 17 residues. Germline CDR1 reads LNHDA; CDR2 reads SQIVND (reference sequence). CDR3 amino acids: CASSIGLAGVGQETQYF. CDR3 bases: TGTGCCAGTAGTATAGGGCTAGCGGGAGTGGGGCAAGAGACCCAGTACTTC.

A few counts support this clone. The chain is built from TRBV29-1 and TRBJ2-7, with TRBD1 identical over 9 bases. Trimming cost V 4 bases and J 3 bases; bases outside gene matches: 1. CDR1 and CDR2 from the germline V gene are SQVTM and ANQGSEA. This CDR3 contains 12 residues. The CDR3 loop reads CSVGDRDYEQYF. In DNA, the CDR3 is TGCAGCGTTGGGGACAGGGACTACGAGCAGTACTTC.

This chain connects TRBV4-1 to TRBJ2-1; TRBD2 matches 9 bases. The CDR3 runs to 15 residues. V lost 2 bases, J lost 3 bases, and 2 bases stayed unmatched. Per the germline V gene, CDR1 is MGHRA and CDR2 is YSYEKL. This chain's CDR3 is CASSQSSGIYNEQFF. CDR3 bases: TGCGCCAGCAGCCAATCTAGCGGGATCTACAATGAGCAGTTCTTC.

V gene TRBV7-2 combines with J gene TRBJ2-1; 7 bases fit TRBD1. The CDR3 length is 12 residues. V gave up 5 bases and J gave up 10 bases; unmatched junction bases: 5. Germline assignment: CDR1 SGHTA and CDR2 FQGNSA. The CDR3 DNA follows: TGTGCCAGCAGCCCCGGGACAGCGGAGCAGTTCTTC. It yields the protein CASSPGTAEQFF.

The CDR3 coding sequence is TGTGCCAGCAGCCTGGGGGGTCGGTATGAGCAGTTCTTC. It is translated as CASSLGGRYEQFF. V usage is TRBV11-3 and J usage is TRBJ2-1, with D perhaps TRBD2 (6 bases). V was shortened by 5 bases and J by 8 bases, with 13 bases between the two germline ends. Germline CDR1 SGHNT, CDR2 YENEEA. The CDR3 has 13 residues. The complete variable domain, with remaining parts taken from reference TRBV11-3 and TRBJ2-1, reads EAGVVQSPRYKIIEKKQPVAFWCNPISGHNTLYWYLQNLGQGPELLIRYENEEAVDDSQLPKDRFSAERLKGVDSTLKIQPAELGDSAVYLCASSLGGRYEQFFGPGTRLTVL.

The gene calls are TRBV28 and TRBJ1-5; D might be TRBD1 (6 bases). The CDR3 consists of 16 residues. V was clipped by 2 bases and J by 2 bases, with 13 bases between them. Germline V CDR1 and CDR2: MDHEN, SYDVKM. CDR3 region: CASSLAGVGRNQPQHF. DNA for the CDR3: TGTGCCAGCAGTTTAGCAGGGGTAGGTCGCAATCAGCCCCAGCATTTT.

The chain uses TRBV6-5 and TRBJ1-2; D is unclear. The CDR3 is 12 amino acids. V was cut by 6 bases and J by 1 base, with 6 bases left in between. The germline V gene has CDR1 MNHEY and CDR2 SVGAGI. CDR3 DNA sequence: TGTGCCAGCAGGGTCGATAACTATGGCTACACCTTC. This codes for CASRVDNYGYTF.

The chain joins TRBV10-3 to TRBJ2-7; TRBD1 might be the D (6 bases). CDR1 ENHRY and CDR2 SYGVKD come from the germline V gene. The CDR3 length is 14 residues. V was trimmed by 2 bases and J by 3 bases, leaving 11 bases between them. The CDR3 bases are TGTGCCATCAGTGAGCCGACAGGCCTCTACGAGCAGTACTTC. It encodes CAISEPTGLYEQYF.

The gene calls are TRBV7-6 and TRBJ2-2; 10 nucleotides match TRBD2. Per germline, CDR1 SGHVS and CDR2 FNYEAQ. The CDR3 is 17 amino acids. V shed 4 bases, J shed 3 bases, and the junction held 8 bases outside the gene matches. DNA for the CDR3: TGTGCCAGCAGCTGGCTAGCGGGAGAGGACGACACCGGGGAGCTGTTTTTT. As protein: CASSWLAGEDDTGELFF.

This clone was detected once. V usage is TRBV18 and J usage is TRBJ1-3, with D perhaps matching TRBD1 (6 bases). Germline loops: CDR1 KGHSH, CDR2 LQKENI. The CDR3 consists of 16 residues. V lost 3 bases, J lost 0 bases, and 12 bases lay in between. CDR3 sequence (DNA): TGTGCCAGCTCACCTTTTGACAGGTCCTCTGGAAACACCATATATTTT. Amino acid sequence: CASSPFDRSSGNTIYF. The variable domain in full, completed from reference TRBV18 and TRBJ1-3, reads NAGVMQNPRHLVRRRGQEARLRCSPMKGHSHVYWYRQLPEEGLKFMVYLQKENIIDESGMPKERFSAEFPKEGPSILRIQQVVRGDSAAYFCASSPFDRSSGNTIYFGEGSWLTVV.

The rearrangement joins TRBV3-1 (or the pseudogene TRBV3-2) to TRBJ1-1; D remains unclear. V gave up 1 base and J gave up 5 bases, with 11 bases separating them. Germline lookup yields CDR1 LGHDT and CDR2 YNNKEL (reference sequence). The CDR3 runs 14 residues. CDR3: CASSQGRVATEAFF. CDR3 DNA: TGTGCCAGCAGCCAAGGGCGGGTAGCGACTGAAGCTTTCTTT.

The chain combines TRBV5-1 with TRBJ2-7, with D possibly being TRBD1 (6 bases). Trimming took 4 bases from V and 3 from J, leaving 11 bases between them. Germline assignment: CDR1 SGHRS and CDR2 YFSETQ. The CDR3 has 13 amino acids. The CDR3 coding sequence is TGCGCCAGCAGCGCTGGGACATACTACGAGCAGTACTTC. Translating gives CASSAGTYYEQYF.

The genes are TRBV28 and TRBJ2-5; TRBD1 matches 10 bases. The V gene end was trimmed by 6 bases and the J gene end by 1 base; junction bases not matched to a gene: 5. The CDR3 contains 15 residues. Per the germline V gene, CDR1 is MDHEN and CDR2 is SYDVKM. The CDR3 DNA is TGTGCCAGCAGCTACCGGGACAGGGGCCAAGAGACCCAGTACTTC. Translated: CASSYRDRGQETQYF.

This clone was seen only once. The CDR3 here is CATSSGGETQYF. For the CDR3, the DNA is TGTGCCACCTCTAGCGGGGGGGAGACCCAGTACTTC. The chain recombines TRBV10-3 with TRBJ2-5; 11 bases are shared with TRBD2. CDR3 length equals 12 residues. J gave up 5 bases and V 10 bases, and 3 bases lay outside the gene matches. The V gene's germline CDR1 is ENHRY and CDR2 SYGVKD.

The chain is built from TRBV5-1 and TRBJ2-5; the D gene is possibly TRBD1 (5 bases). The CDR3 is 14 amino acids. V lost 2 bases and J lost 1, with 9 bases in between. Germline-derived CDR1 and CDR2 are SGHRS and YFSETQ. This CDR3 reads CASSFSGFQETQYF. The CDR3 region has the DNA TGCGCCAGCAGCTTCTCAGGGTTCCAAGAGACCCAGTACTTC.